This T cell receptor (beta chain) came from a study of cytomegalovirus exposure and HLA in healthy donors. Findings and caveats of the study: In vitro testing confirmed a few CMV-associated chains as specific for CMV antigens.

This CDR3 has 14 amino acids. V was clipped by 6 bases and J by 6 bases; unmatched bases: 12. CDR1 is SQVTM and CDR2 is ANQGSEA in the germline V gene. The PCR contained 60 Vbeta and 13 Jbeta primers. Libraries were prepared by immunoSEQ multiplex PCR; TCRdb keeps only in-frame clonotypes and omits some of them. The sample yields about 150,000 clones, 75% seen once. As to this clone: Its target is not known.

This TCR was recovered from a man younger than 40 in good health and CMV-seronegative. Sequenced material: PBMCs. This chain uses TRBV29-1 with TRBJ2-7, with 9 bases lining up with TRBD1. In DNA, the CDR3 is TGCAGCGTGGCGACCGGGACAGGGAAAATCGAGCAGTACTTC. Its protein is CSVATGTGKIEQYF.